Presented here are 14 T cell receptor beta chains from one specimen sequenced in a study of shared clonotypes between healthy human individuals. TCRdb's table, derived via immunoSEQ multiplex PCR, lists solely in-frame clones and lacks some. The table has 2 million to 2.5 million clones, 90% to 96% seen once. Sequences were obtained from naive CD4+ T cells sorted from blood. Subset in this sample: CD45RA+ positively selected. Receptors originate from a young man in good health.

The J gene is TRBJ1-1, the V gene TRBV6-1; TRBD1 might be the D (5 bases). This CDR3 has 11 amino acids. The ends were cut back, 7 bases at V and 7 bases at J, with 10 bases in the middle. Per the germline V gene, CDR1 is MNHNS and CDR2 is SASEGT. The CDR3 sequence: CASTEGFEAFF. The CDR3, as DNA: TGTGCCAGCACCGAGGGGTTTGAAGCTTTCTTT.

This rearrangement joins TRBV28 to TRBJ1-5; TRBD1 matches at 7 bases. The CDR3 is 15 amino acids. The V and J ends lost 6 bases and 2 bases, in that order; junction bases with no gene match: 7. Germline V gene data show CDR1 as MDHEN and CDR2 as SYDVKM. The chain's CDR3 is CASRSGGDGNQPQHF. The CDR3 DNA follows: TGTGCCAGCAGGTCAGGGGGGGACGGCAATCAGCCCCAGCATTTT.

As concerns this clone: This CDR3 is also generated by other DNA sequences in the sample. This chain connects TRBV6-6 to TRBJ2-7; possibly TRBD1 for D (6 bases). Trimming left V 6 bases short and J 4 bases short, with 10 bases between. The CDR3 is 12 amino acids. The germline V gene encodes CDR1 MNHNY and CDR2 SVGAGI (reference sequence). The CDR3 reads CASSLDRYEQYF. The CDR3 DNA sequence: TGTGCCAGCAGCCTCGACAGGTACGAGCAGTACTTC.

The V gene is TRBV30, the J gene TRBJ1-1; no firm D call. The V gene's germline CDR1 is GTSNPN and CDR2 SVGIG (reference sequence). The CDR3 has 13 residues. The V and J ends lost 3 bases and 0 bases respectively, with 8 bases between them. The CDR3 region has the DNA TGTGCCTGGAGGCAGATGATGAACACTGAAGCTTTCTTT. Protein sequence: CAWRQMMNTEAFF.

The chain joins TRBV13 to TRBJ1-4; D may be TRBD1 (6 bases). The V end lost 0 bases, the J end lost 4 bases, and 12 bases lay between the germline ends. CDR1 is PRHDT and CDR2 is FYEKMQ in the germline V gene (reference sequence). CDR3 size: 16 residues. CDR3 in amino acids: CASSLGTGAGNEKLFF. Here the CDR3 DNA reads TGTGCCAGCAGCTTAGGCACGGGGGCAGGTAATGAAAAACTGTTTTTT.

V usage is TRBV5-1 and J usage is TRBJ1-6, with 10 bases lining up with TRBD1. This CDR3 has 15 residues. V lost 4 bases to trimming and J lost 9 bases; unmatched junction nucleotides: 7. Germline V gives CDR1 SGHRS, CDR2 YFSETQ. In nucleotides, the CDR3 is TGCGCCAGCAGCAAAGGGACAGGGGAAGGTTCACCCCTCCACTTT. Amino acid sequence: CASSKGTGEGSPLHF. The full variable domain, completed using reference TRBV5-1 and TRBJ1-6, is KAGVTQTPRYLIKTRGQQVTLSCSPISGHRSVSWYQQTPGQGLQFLFEYFSETQRNKGNFPGRFSGRQFSNSRSEMNVSTLELGDSALYLCASSKGTGEGSPLHFGNGTRLTVT.

The table lists this clone with a count of one. This chain joins TRBV6-5 and TRBJ2-3; no reliable D call. This CDR3 comprises 13 residues. Germline CDR1 and CDR2: MNHEY and SVGAGI. Trimming pared 6 bases from V and 1 base from J, leaving 8 bases between. CDR3 sequence: CASRAPGTDTQYF. In DNA form, the CDR3 reads TGTGCCAGCAGGGCCCCGGGCACAGATACGCAGTATTTT.

The chain links TRBV9 to TRBJ2-2, with TRBD1 matching over 8 bases. The CDR3 extends over 16 amino acids. In germline, CDR1 is SGDLS, CDR2 YYNGEE. V dropped 4 bases and J dropped 4; count of bases not matched to a gene: 9. Here the CDR3 DNA reads TGTGCCAGCAGCAAACTCGACAGGGGCAGCACCGGGGAGCTGTTTTTT. As protein: CASSKLDRGSTGELFF.

The genes are TRBV29-1 and TRBJ2-3; D is uncertain. CDR3 size: 14 residues. CDR1 SQVTM and CDR2 ANQGSEA come from the germline V gene. Trimming removed 4 bases from V and 2 bases from J, with 13 bases in between. DNA of the CDR3: TGCAGCGTTGGGGCGCGATTGTACACAGATACGCAGTATTTT. This sequence encodes CSVGARLYTDTQYF.

The chain employs TRBV2 and TRBJ2-1; D remains unclear. Trimming removed 1 base from V and 0 bases from J, with 7 bases in between. The CDR3 has 15 amino acids. Germline CDR1 is SNHLY and CDR2 is FYNNEI. The DNA of the CDR3 is TGTGCCAGCAGTGAAGACCCCGTCTCCTACAATGAGCAGTTCTTC. This translates into CASSEDPVSYNEQFF.

The V gene is TRBV30, the J gene TRBJ2-7; D might be TRBD2 (7 bases). V lost 2 bases and J 5 bases, leaving 22 bases between the germline ends. Germline CDR1 GTSNPN, CDR2 SVGIG (reference sequence). The CDR3 is made up of 16 amino acids. The chain's CDR3 is CAWSRASAEGGDEQYF. In DNA form, the CDR3 reads TGTGCCTGGAGTAGGGCTTCGGCGGAAGGGGGGGACGAGCAGTACTTC.

A single count supports this clone. The junction does not match germline at one end; this may be a read error. This chain connects TRBV6-1 to TRBJ1-4; D is unresolved. The CDR3 covers 15 residues. CDR1 and CDR2 (germline): MNHNS, SASEGT. CDR3 bases: TGTGCCAGCAGGGAAGGTCCCCTACGGGCTGAAAAACTGTTTTTT. Protein sequence: CASREGPLRAEKLFF.

In DNA, the CDR3 is TGTGCCAGCAGCCCGCTAAGTGTCCGCTCACTGGGCTACACCTTC. Translating it yields CASSPLSVRSLGYTF. J is TRBJ1-2 and V is TRBV14; D is undetermined. The CDR3 covers 15 residues. Trimming removed 4 bases from V and 8 bases from J, with 20 bases in between. Germline CDR1 SGHDN, CDR2 FVKESK. Filled out from reference TRBV14 and TRBJ1-2, the complete variable domain reads EAGVTQFPSHSVIEKGQTVTLRCDPISGHDNLYWYRRVMGKEIKFLLHFVKESKQDESGMPNNRFLAERTGGTYSTLKVQPAELEDSGVYFCASSPLSVRSLGYTFGSGTRLTVV.

The gene calls are TRBV27 and TRBJ1-1; D may be TRBD1 (5 bases). The CDR3 length is 13 residues. V was pared by 6 bases and J by 7 bases, with 15 bases between. Germline V lookup: CDR1 MNHEY, CDR2 SMNVEV (reference sequence). The CDR3 DNA follows: TGTGCCAGCAGCCCCGGGACTCAATTTGAAGCTTTCTTT. This gives the protein CASSPGTQFEAFF.